The clone carrying this T cell receptor beta chain showed up just a few times. These data are taken from a study of response to subunit inactivated influenza vaccine. This CDR3 is 16 amino acids long. V gave up 2 bases and J gave up 4 bases, with 15 bases separating them. A single record per CDR3 protein comes from TCRdb applying MiXCR to the RT-PCR reads. This sample has some 540,000 distinct CDR3 sequences, with 20% to 25% found just once. The same specimen was also included in a second study, on T cells expressing NK-cell markers. That work states: The cDNA for TCR beta came from 5'RACE template switching with UMIs. Of eight sequenced donors, seven were HCMV-seropositive and one HCMV-seronegative. The CD3+CD56-NKG2C+ fraction of several donors was also led by these clonotypes.

V gene TRBV12-3 or TRBV12-4 combines with J gene TRBJ1-3; D perhaps matches TRBD1 (5 bases). The specimen comprised CD4+ T cells sorted from PBMCs, sampled 12 days after vaccination. The sequence was collected from a man aged 50 to 60 who received an inactivated influenza vaccine. The CDR3 sequence is CASSLLGVVAGNTIYF. The CDR3 nucleotides are TGTGCCAGCAGTTTATTGGGGGTTGTTGCAGGAAACACCATATATTTT.